This TCR beta chain was found in a study of shared clonotypes between healthy human individuals. Germline assignment: CDR1 MDHEN and CDR2 SYDVKM. The V gene end was trimmed by 10 bases and the J gene end by 8 bases; junction bases not matched to a gene: 15. The CDR3 loop spans 14 amino acids. In the study's own analysis: As immunoSEQ supplied junction-only sequences (without quality scores), filtering differed. Assay used: immunoSEQ multiplex PCR; TCRdb lists only in-frame clones, some missing. Clone size and V and J calls were adopted from that table, with D and trimming inferred from the DNA. The repertoire holds 2.3 million or so clones, with over 85% as singletons. Each of the donors was a healthy adult who was HIV-negative and had not had a recent acute infection or vaccination.

This TCR was recovered from a man aged 18 to 30 in good health. Some clones in this sample may be carry-over from other donors' samples. Sequenced: naive CD4+ T cells from PBMCs. Regarding subset: CD45RA+ positively selected. The chain links TRBV28 to TRBJ1-2, with TRBD1 identical over 8 bases. The CDR3 bases are TGTGCCACGATATCCGGGACAGGCTTAAGGGGCTACACCTTC. Its protein is CATISGTGLRGYTF.